This T cell receptor (beta chain) is from a study of CD8 T cells in ankylosing spondylitis. Broader study findings: Disease-linked clones reportedly showed significant enrichment in matched ankylosing spondylitis synovial fluid. Blood from ankylosing spondylitis patients appeared to carry a characteristic eight-variant TCR beta motif.

This clonotype was found many times. Its target is unknown. Looked up from germline, CDR1 is MNHEY and CDR2 is SMNVEV (reference sequence). With 9 bases clipped from V and 3 bases from J, the junction kept 10 bases outside the gene matches. This CDR3 is 14 amino acids long. The authors made TCR beta libraries by quantitative 5'-RACE with molecular barcodes. TCRdb passed the 5' RACE reads through MiXCR, listing each CDR3 protein once. There are 340,000 or so distinct CDR3 sequences in the sample; around 15% occur only once, and around 1% lies in the top ten. This chain connects TRBV27 to TRBJ2-7, with 8 bases aligning to TRBD2. Sequencing was performed on blood, either unsorted or a sorted T cell fraction (not recorded which). The TCR comes from a male donor with ankylosing spondylitis or in good health (not recorded which). The CDR3 spells CARKGAGEIYEQYF. The CDR3 DNA reads TGTGCCAGAAAAGGAGCGGGGGAGATCTACGAGCAGTACTTC.